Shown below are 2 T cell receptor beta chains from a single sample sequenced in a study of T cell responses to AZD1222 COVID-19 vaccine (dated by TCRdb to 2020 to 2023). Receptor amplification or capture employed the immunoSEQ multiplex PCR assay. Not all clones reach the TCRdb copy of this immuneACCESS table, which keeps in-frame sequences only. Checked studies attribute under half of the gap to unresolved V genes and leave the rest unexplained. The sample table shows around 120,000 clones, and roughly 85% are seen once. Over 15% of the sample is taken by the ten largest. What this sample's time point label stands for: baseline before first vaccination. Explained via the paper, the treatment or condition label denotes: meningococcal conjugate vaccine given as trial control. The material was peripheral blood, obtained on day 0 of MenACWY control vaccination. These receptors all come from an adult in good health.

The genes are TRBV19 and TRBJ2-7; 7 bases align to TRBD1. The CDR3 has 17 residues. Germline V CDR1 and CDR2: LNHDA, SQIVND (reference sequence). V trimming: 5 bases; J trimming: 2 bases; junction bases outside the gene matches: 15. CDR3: CASSFRKTGLRPYEQYF. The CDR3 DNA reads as TGTGCCAGTAGTTTCCGCAAGACAGGGTTGAGGCCCTACGAGCAGTACTTC.

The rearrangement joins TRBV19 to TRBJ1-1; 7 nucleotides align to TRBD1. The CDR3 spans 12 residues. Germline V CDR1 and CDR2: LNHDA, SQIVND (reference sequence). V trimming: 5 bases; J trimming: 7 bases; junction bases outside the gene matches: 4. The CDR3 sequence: CASSSRTGEAFF. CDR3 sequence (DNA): TGTGCCAGTAGTTCGCGGACAGGTGAAGCTTTCTTT.